Listed here is a single T cell receptor (beta chain). These data belong to a study of OX40 agonist ivuxolimab in advanced cancers. Study details: The eligibility criteria allowed prior anti-PD-1, anti-PD-L1 or anti-CTLA-4 therapy, and 30% to 40% had some.

V was clipped by 2 bases and J by 6 bases, with 6 bases between them. The V gene's germline CDR1 is SGHNT and CDR2 YYREEE (reference sequence). This CDR3 has 11 residues. The data were produced by immunoSEQ multiplex PCR, yet TCRdb's version contains in-frame clones alone and is incomplete. Of roughly 92,000 clones in the sample, about 90% were seen once. The J gene is TRBJ2-7, the V gene TRBV5-4; no definite D call. The sample consisted of CD4+ or CD8+ T cells sorted from blood, taken in a trial of the OX40 agonist ivuxolimab. This sequence originates from an adult with an advanced solid tumor such as melanoma, head and neck, liver or kidney cancer. The CDR3 DNA follows: TGTGCCAGCAGCTTTGGGGTCGAGCAGTACTTC. It yields the protein CASSFGVEQYF.